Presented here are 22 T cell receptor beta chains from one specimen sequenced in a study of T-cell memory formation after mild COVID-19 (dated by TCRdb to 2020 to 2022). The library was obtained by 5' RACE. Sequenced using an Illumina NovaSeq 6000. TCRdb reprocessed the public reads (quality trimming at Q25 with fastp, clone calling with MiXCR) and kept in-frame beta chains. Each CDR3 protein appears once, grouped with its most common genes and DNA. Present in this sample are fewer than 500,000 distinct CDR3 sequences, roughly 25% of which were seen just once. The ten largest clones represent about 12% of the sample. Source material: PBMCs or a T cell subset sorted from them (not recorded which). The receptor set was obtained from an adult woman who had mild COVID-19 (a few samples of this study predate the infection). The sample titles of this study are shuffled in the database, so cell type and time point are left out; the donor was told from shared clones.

The CDR3 loop is CSVEEQNTRYGYTF. For the CDR3, the DNA is TGCAGCGTTGAAGAGCAGAACACCCGCTATGGCTACACCTTC. The chain joins TRBV29-1 to TRBJ1-2; D not resolved. The V gene's germline CDR1 is SQVTM and CDR2 ANQGSEA. V was pared by 0 bases and J by 4 bases, with 12 bases between. The CDR3 covers 14 residues.

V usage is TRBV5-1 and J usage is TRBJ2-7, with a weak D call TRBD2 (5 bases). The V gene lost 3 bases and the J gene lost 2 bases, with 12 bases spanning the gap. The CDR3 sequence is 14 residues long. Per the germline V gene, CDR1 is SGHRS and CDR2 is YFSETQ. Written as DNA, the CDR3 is TGCGCCAGCAGCTCCGGAGGTGGGCCCTACGAGCAGTACTTC. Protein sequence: CASSSGGGPYEQYF.

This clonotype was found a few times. The chain's CDR3 is CASRQAGQGHGYTF. In DNA, the CDR3 is TGTGCCAGCAGGCAGGCGGGACAGGGGCATGGCTACACCTTC. V and J are TRBV12-3 or TRBV12-4 and TRBJ1-2; 10 nucleotides match TRBD1. V shed 6 bases, J shed 6 bases, and the junction held 7 bases outside the gene matches. The CDR3 sequence is 14 residues long.

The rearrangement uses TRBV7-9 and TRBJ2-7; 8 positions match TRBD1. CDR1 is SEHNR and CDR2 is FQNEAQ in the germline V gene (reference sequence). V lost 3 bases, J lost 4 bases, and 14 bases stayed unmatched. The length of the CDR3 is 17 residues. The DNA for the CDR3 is TGTGCCAGCAGCTTCGATCATTCCGGGACAGGCTCTTACGAGCAGTACTTC. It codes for CASSFDHSGTGSYEQYF.

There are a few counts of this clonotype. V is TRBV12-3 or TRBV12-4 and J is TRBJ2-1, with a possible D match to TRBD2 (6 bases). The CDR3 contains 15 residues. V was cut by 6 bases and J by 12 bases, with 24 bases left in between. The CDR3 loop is CASRGGSSGVLVQFF. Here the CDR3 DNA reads TGTGCCAGCAGGGGGGGATCCTCGGGGGTTTTGGTGCAGTTCTTC.

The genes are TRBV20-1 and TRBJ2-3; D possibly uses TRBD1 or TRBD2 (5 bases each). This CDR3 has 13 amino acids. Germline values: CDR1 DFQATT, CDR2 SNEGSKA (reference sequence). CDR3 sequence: CSGNRQRADTQYF. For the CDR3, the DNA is TGCAGCGGAAATCGACAGAGGGCAGATACGCAGTATTTT.

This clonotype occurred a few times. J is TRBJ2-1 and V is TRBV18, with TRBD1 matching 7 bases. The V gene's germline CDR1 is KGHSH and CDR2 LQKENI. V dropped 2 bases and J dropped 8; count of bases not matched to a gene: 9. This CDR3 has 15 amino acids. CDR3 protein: CASSPGQAQGYEQFF. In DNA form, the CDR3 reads TGTGCCAGCTCACCAGGACAGGCCCAAGGGTATGAGCAGTTCTTC.

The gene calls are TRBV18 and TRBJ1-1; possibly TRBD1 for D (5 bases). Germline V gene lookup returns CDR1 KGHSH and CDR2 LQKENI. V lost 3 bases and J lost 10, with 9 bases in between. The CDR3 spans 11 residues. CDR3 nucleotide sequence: TGTGCCAGCTCACCCGGGACTTTAGCTTTCTTT. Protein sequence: CASSPGTLAFF.

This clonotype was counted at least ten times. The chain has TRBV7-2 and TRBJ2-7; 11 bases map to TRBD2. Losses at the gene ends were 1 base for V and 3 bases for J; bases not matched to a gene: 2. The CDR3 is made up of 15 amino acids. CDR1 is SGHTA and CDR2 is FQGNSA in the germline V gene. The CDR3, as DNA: TGTGCCAGCAGCTTAGTACTAGCGGGAGACTACGAGCAGTACTTC. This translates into CASSLVLAGDYEQYF.

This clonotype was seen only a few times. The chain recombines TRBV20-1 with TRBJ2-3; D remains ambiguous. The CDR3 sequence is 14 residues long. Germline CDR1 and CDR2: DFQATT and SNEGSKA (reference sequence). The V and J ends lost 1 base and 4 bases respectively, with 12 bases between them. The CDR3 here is CSARVVKQPDTQYF. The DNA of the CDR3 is TGCAGTGCTAGAGTGGTAAAACAACCAGATACGCAGTATTTT.

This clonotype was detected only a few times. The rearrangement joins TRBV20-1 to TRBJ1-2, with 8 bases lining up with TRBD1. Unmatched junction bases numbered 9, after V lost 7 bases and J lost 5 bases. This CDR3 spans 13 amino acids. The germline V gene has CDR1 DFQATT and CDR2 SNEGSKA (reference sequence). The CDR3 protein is CSERGTGNYGYTF. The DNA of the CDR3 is TGCAGTGAACGAGGGACAGGAAATTATGGCTACACCTTC.

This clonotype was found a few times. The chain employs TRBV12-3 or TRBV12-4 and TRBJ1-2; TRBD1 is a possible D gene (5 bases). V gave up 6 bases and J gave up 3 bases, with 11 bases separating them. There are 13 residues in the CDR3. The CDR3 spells CASRPQGHYGYTF. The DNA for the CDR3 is TGTGCCAGCAGGCCCCAGGGTCACTATGGCTACACCTTC.

The CDR3 sequence is CATSDLNANYGYTF. In DNA form, the CDR3 reads TGTGCCACCAGTGATCTGAACGCTAACTATGGCTACACCTTC. The V gene is TRBV24-1, the J gene TRBJ1-2, with no clear D. V was clipped by 3 bases and J by 0 bases, with 7 bases between them. Germline V gene data show CDR1 as KGHDR and CDR2 as SFDVKD. The CDR3 sequence is 14 residues long.

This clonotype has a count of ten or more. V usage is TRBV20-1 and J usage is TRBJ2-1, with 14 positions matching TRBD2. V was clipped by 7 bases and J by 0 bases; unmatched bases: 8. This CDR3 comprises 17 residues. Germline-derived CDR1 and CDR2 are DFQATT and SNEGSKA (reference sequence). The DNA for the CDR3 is TGCAGTGGCATGGGACTAGCGGGAGCAGTCTCCTACAATGAGCAGTTCTTC. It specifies CSGMGLAGAVSYNEQFF.

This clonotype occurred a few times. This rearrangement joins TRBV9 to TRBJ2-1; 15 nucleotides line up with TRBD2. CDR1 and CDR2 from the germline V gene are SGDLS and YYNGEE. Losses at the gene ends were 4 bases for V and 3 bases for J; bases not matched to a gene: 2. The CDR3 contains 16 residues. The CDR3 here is CASSTGLAGGYNEQFF. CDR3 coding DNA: TGTGCCAGCAGCACGGGACTAGCGGGAGGCTACAATGAGCAGTTCTTC.

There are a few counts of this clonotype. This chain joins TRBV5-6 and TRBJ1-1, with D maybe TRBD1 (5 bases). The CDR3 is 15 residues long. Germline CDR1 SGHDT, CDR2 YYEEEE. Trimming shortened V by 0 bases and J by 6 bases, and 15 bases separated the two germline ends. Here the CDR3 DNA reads TGTGCCAGCAGCTTGGTACCTCCAGGGATCGCTGAAGCTTTCTTT. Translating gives CASSLVPPGIAEAFF.

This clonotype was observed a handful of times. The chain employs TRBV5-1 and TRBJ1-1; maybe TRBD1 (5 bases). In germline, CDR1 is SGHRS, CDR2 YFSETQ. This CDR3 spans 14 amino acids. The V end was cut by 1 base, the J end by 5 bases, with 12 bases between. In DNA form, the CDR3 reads TGCGCCAGCAGCTTGTCCGGGGACGGAACTGAAGCTTTCTTT. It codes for CASSLSGDGTEAFF.

The CDR3 DNA sequence: TGTGCCAGCAGCTCCGCCAGGGGAAGCAATCAGCCCCAGCATTTT. Residues: CASSSARGSNQPQHF. The chain combines TRBV12-3 or TRBV12-4 with TRBJ1-5, with D possibly being TRBD1 (6 bases). The CDR3 runs 15 residues. V was pared by 6 bases and J by 1 base, with 13 bases between.

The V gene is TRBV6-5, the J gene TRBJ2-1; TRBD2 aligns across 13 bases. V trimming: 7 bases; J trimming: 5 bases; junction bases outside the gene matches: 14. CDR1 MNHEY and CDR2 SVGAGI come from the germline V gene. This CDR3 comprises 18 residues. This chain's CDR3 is CASIFLGLAGVVNNEQFF. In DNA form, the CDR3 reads TGTGCCAGCATCTTCCTTGGACTAGCGGGAGTCGTGAACAATGAGCAGTTCTTC.

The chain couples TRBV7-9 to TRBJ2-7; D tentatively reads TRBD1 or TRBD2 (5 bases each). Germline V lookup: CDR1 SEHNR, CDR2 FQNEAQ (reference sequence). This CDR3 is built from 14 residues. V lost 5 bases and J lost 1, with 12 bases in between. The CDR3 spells CASSPSGHSYEQYF. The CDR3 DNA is TGTGCCAGCAGCCCCTCGGGGCATTCCTACGAGCAGTACTTC.

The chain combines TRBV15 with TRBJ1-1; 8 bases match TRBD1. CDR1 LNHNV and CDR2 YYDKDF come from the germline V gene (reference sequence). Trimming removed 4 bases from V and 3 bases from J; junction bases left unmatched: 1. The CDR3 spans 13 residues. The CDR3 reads CATSNRGYTEAFF. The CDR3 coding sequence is TGTGCCACCAGCAACAGGGGGTACACTGAAGCTTTCTTT. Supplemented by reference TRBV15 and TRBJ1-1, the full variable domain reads DAMVIQNPRYQVTQFGKPVTLSCSQTLNHNVMYWYQQKSSQAPKLLFHYYDKDFNNEADTPDNFQSRRPNTSFCFLDIRSPGLGDTAMYLCATSNRGYTEAFFGQGTRLTVV.

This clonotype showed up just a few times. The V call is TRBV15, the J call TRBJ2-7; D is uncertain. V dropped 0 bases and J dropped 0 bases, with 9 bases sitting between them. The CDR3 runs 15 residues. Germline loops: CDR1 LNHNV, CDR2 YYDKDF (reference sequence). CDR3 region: CATSRDYSSSYEQYF. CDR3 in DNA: TGTGCCACCAGCAGAGATTATAGTAGCTCCTACGAGCAGTACTTC.